This T cell receptor beta chain was captured in a study of blood T cell repertoires in COVID-19. Deletions cut 3 bases from V and 0 bases from J, with 11 bases between. This CDR3 has 15 residues. Germline V gene sequence: CDR1 LGHDT, CDR2 YNNKEL (reference sequence). Only in-frame clones appear in the TCRdb table, and some are missing; sequencing was by immunoSEQ multiplex PCR. Of about 110,000 clones listed, 82% are singletons. The TCR sequence derives from a woman aged 60-70 years with acute or convalescent COVID-19. The specimen was peripheral blood. The chain employs TRBV3-1 (or the pseudogene TRBV3-2) and TRBJ2-5, with D perhaps matching TRBD2 (7 bases). The chain's CDR3 is CASSQWGGNQETQYF. Written as DNA, the CDR3 is TGTGCCAGCAGCCAGTGGGGGGGCAACCAAGAGACCCAGTACTTC.